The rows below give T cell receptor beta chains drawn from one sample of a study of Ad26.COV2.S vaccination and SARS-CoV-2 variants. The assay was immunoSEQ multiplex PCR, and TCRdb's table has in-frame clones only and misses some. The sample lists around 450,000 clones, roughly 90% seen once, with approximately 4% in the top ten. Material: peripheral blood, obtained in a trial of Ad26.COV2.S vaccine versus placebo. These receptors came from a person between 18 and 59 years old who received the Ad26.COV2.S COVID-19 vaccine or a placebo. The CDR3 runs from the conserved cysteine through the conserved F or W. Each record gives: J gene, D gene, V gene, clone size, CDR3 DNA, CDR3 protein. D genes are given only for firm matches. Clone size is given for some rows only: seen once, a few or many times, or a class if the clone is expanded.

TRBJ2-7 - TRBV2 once TGTGCCAGCGGGGCCGTAAGGGGAATTACCTACGAGCAGTACTTC CASGAVRGITYEQYF
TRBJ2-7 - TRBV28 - TGTGCCAGCAGTTTACCGGGCAGTCTCTCCTACGAGCAGTACTTC CASSLPGSLSYEQYF
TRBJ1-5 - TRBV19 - TGTGCCAGTAGTCCGGGATCGCCAGGGGTTCAGCCCCAGCATTTT CASSPGSPGVQPQHF
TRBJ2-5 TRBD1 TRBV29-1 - TGCAGCGTTGACTTTGCGGCAGGGGGCTTCCAAGAGACCCAGTACTTC CSVDFAAGGFQETQYF
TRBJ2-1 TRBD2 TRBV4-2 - TGTGCCAGCAGCCATCGAGCGGGGGGGCGTTACAATGAGCAGTTCTTC CASSHRAGGRYNEQFF
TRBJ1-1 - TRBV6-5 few TGTGCCAGCAGTTACCGGAAGAGCACTGAAGCTTTCTTT CASSYRKSTEAFF
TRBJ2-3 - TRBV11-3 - TGTGCCAGCAGCTTAGGAGGCGGCACAGATACGCAGTATTTT CASSLGGGTDTQYF
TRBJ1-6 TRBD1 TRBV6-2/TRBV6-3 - TGTGCCAGCAGTTACCCGACAGGGAGGGACCGTTGGGATTCACCCCTCCACTTT CASSYPTGRDRWDSPLHF
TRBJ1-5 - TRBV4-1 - TGCGCCAGCAGCCAAGGTTACCGGGACCCCCATCGTGAGGGCAATCAGCCCCAGCATTTT CASSQGYRDPHREGNQPQHF
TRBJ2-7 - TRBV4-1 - TGCGCCAGCAGCCAAGTAACAGCAGCCTACGAGCAGTACTTC CASSQVTAAYEQYF
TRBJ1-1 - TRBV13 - TGTGCCAGCAGCTTAGACCCGGGACCGAACACTGAAGCTTTCTTT CASSLDPGPNTEAFF
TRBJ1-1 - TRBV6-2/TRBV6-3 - TGTGCCAGCAGTCAAACTACACAGGTATATGTGGCTGAAGCTTTCTTT CASSQTTQVYVAEAFF
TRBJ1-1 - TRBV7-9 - TGTGCCAGCAGCTTAGATTTAGGGTTGACTGAAGCTTTCTTT CASSLDLGLTEAFF
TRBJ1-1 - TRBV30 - TGTGCCTGGAGATTCGGGGGGGTTACTGAAGCTTTCTTT CAWRFGGVTEAFF
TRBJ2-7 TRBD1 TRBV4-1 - TGCGCCAGCAGCCACGGACAGGGTAGGGACTACGAGCAGTACTTC CASSHGQGRDYEQYF
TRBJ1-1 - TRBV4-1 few TGCGCCAGCAGCCCGACGGGGGAGGAAGCTTTCTTT CASSPTGEEAFF
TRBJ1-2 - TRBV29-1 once TGCAGCGCCCTTTCGCTGCACGAAGGCTATGGCTACACCTTC CSALSLHEGYGYTF
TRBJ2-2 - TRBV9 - TGTGCCAGCACGGACGGGAACACCGGGGAGCTGTTTTTT CASTDGNTGELFF
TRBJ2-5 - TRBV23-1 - TGCGCCAGCAGTCCCCTTCTAGGGAAGACCCAGTACTTC CASSPLLGKTQYF
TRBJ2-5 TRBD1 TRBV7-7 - TGTGCTAGCAGCTTGTTAGGGGGCGTAGAGACCCAGTACTTC CASSLLGGVETQYF
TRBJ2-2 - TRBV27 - TGTGCCAGCAGTTTTAATGTGGGCGGGGAGCTGTTTTTT CASSFNVGGELFF
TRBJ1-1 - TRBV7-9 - TGTGCCAGCAGCTTGGGGGGACGGATCGTCGAGAACACTGAAGCTTTCTTT CASSLGGRIVENTEAFF
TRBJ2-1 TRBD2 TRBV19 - TGTGCCAGTAGGTTGACTAGCGGGGGGTACAATGAGCAGTTCTTC CASRLTSGGYNEQFF
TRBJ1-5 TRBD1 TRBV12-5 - TGTGCTAGTGGTTTCGGATCAGGACAGGGCGGGCAGCCCCAGCATTTT CASGFGSGQGGQPQHF
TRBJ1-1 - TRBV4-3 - TGCGCCAGCAGCCAAAGGGGGGGCACTGAAGCTTTCTTT CASSQRGGTEAFF
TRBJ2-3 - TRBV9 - TGTGCCAGCAGCGTTGGGTGGGCCCAAGATACGCAGTATTTT CASSVGWAQDTQYF
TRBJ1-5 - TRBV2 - TGTGCCAGCACATCGGGGCGGTCGAATCAGCCCCAGCATTTT CASTSGRSNQPQHF
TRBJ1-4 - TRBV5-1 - TGCGCCAGCAGCTTGACCCCAGGGGCGACTAATGAAAAACTGTTTTTT CASSLTPGATNEKLFF
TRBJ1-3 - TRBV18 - TGTGCCAGCCCCTCTCCTTCAGGAAACACCATATATTTT CASPSPSGNTIYF
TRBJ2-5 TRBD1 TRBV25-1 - TGTGCCAGCAGTGATAAAACAGGGGGCCAGGTACGAGAGACCCAGTACTTC CASSDKTGGQVRETQYF
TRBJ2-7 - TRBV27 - TGTGCCAGCAGGTTAGCGCCTTCCTACGAGCAGTACTTC CASRLAPSYEQYF
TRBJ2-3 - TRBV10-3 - TGTGCCATCAGCGGCATAGCGCTAGATACGCAGTATTTT CAISGIALDTQYF
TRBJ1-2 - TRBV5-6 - TGTGCCAGCAGCTTGGGGTACAAGACCTTCTATGGCTACACCTTC CASSLGYKTFYGYTF
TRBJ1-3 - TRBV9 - TGTGCCAGCAGCGTAGGTCCAACAGCCTCTGGAAACACCATATATTTT CASSVGPTASGNTIYF
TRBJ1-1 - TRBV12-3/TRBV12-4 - TGTGCCAGCAGCGACAGGTCGGTGATGAGGGCTTTCTTT CASSDRSVMRAFF
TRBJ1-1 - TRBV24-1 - TGTGCCACCAGTGCCGGGACGAACACTGAAGCTTTCTTT CATSAGTNTEAFF
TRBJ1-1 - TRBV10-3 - TGTGCCATCAGCAACGACGGGTTAAAAGCTTTCTTT CAISNDGLKAFF
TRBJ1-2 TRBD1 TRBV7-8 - TGTGCCAGCAGCTTAGTGGGACAGCCAAGAGGCTACACCTTC CASSLVGQPRGYTF
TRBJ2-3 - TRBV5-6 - TGTGCCAGCAGCTTGGCTCCCGGCACAGATACGCAGTATTTT CASSLAPGTDTQYF
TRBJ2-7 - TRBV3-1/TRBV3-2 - TGTGCCAGCAGCCAAGAAGGGGGTAGTTCCTACGAGCAGTACTTC CASSQEGGSSYEQYF
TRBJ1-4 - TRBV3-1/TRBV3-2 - TGTGCCAGCAGCCAAGGACGCGGGGAAGGTGAAAAACTGTTTTTT CASSQGRGEGEKLFF
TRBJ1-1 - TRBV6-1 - TGTGCCAGCAGTGAAAATATCCTAACTGAAGCTTTCTTT CASSENILTEAFF
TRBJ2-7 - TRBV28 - TGTGCCAGCAGTTCGTTCAGGACCTACGAGCAGTACTTC CASSSFRTYEQYF
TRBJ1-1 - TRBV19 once TGTGCCAGTACCCTCGCCGGCACTGAAGCTTTCTTT CASTLAGTEAFF
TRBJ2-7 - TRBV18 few TGTGCCAGCTCACCGGCCACCTCCTACGAGCAGTACTTC CASSPATSYEQYF
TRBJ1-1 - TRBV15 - TGTGCCACCAGCAGAGATACAGAGCGTGAAGCTTTCTTT CATSRDTEREAFF
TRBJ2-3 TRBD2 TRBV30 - TGTGCCTGGAGTCCCTCGACTAGCGGGAGCACAGATACGCAGTATTTT CAWSPSTSGSTDTQYF
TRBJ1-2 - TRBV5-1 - TGCGCCAGCAGCTTGGGGACCTCAGGGGCCTATGGCTACACCTTC CASSLGTSGAYGYTF
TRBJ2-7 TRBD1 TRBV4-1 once TGCGCCAGCAGCCGAGGGACAGGGGACCTTGGCGAGCAGTACTTC CASSRGTGDLGEQYF
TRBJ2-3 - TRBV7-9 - TGTGCCAGCGGCACAGATACGCAGTATTTT CASGTDTQYF
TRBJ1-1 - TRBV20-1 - TGCAGTGGCCAGCAGAACACTGAAGCTTTCTTT CSGQQNTEAFF
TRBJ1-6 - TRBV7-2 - TGTGCCAGCAGCTTTCGGGGAGGGGATAATTCACCCCTCCACTTT CASSFRGGDNSPLHF
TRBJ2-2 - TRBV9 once TGTGCCAGCAGCGCCTTAACGGGCGGGGAGCTGTTTTTT CASSALTGGELFF
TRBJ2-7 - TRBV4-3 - TGCGCCAGCAGCCAAGGTGGCGGATACGAGCAGTACTTC CASSQGGGYEQYF
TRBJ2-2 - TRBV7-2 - TGTGCCAGCAGCTCCAGAGGGGGGTGGAACACCGGGGAGCTGTTTTTT CASSSRGGWNTGELFF
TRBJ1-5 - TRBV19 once TGTGCCAGTAGTTATCAACTCAATCAGCCCCAGCATTTT CASSYQLNQPQHF
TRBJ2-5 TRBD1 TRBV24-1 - TGTGCCACCAGTGACCACTCAGACAGGGGTGGGGAGACCCAGTACTTC CATSDHSDRGGETQYF